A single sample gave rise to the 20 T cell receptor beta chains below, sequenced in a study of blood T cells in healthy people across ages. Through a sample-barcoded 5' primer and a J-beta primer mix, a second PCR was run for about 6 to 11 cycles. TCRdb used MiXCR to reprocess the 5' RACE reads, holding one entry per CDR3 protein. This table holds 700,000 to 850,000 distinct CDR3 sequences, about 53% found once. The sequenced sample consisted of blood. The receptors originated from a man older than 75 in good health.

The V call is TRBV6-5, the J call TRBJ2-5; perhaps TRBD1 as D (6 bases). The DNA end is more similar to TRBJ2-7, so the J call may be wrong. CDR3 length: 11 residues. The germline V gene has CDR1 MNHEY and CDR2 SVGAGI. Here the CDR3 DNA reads TGTGCCTCGAGGGGGTTAGGCGAGCAGTACTTC. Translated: CASRGLGEQYF.

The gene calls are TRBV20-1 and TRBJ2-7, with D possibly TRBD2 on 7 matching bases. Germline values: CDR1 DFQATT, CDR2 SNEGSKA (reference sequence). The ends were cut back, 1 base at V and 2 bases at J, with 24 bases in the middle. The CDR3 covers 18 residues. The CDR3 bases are TGCAGTGCTAGAGGAACTAGCCGCGGGGGCACAACTCCCTACGAGCAGTACTTC. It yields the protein CSARGTSRGGTTPYEQYF.

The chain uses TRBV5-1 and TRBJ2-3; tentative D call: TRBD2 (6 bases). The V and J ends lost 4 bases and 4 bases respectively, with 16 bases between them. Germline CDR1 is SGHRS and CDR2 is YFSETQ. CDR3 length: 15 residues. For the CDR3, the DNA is TGCGCCAGCAGCCCAGCTCAGGGAGGCTCAGATACGCAGTATTTT. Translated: CASSPAQGGSDTQYF.

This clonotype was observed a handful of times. CDR3 sequence (DNA): TGTGCCAGCAGTCCACGGGCGGACACTGAAGCTTTCTTT. It translates to CASSPRADTEAFF. This chain links TRBV11-2 with TRBJ1-1; D not certain. Trimming left V 6 bases short and J 3 bases short, with 11 bases between. The length of the CDR3 is 13 residues. CDR1 and CDR2 from the germline V gene are SGHAT and FQNNGV.

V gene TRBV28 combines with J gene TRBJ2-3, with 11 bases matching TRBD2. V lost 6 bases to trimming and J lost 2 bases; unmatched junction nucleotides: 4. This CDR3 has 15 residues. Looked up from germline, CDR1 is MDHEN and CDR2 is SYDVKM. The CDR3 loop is CASSPSGRHTDTQYF. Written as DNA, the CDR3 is TGTGCCAGCAGCCCTAGCGGGAGGCACACAGATACGCAGTATTTT.

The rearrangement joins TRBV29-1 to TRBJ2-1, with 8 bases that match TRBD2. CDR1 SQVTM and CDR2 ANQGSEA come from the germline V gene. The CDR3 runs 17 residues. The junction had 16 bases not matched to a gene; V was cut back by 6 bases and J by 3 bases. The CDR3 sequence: CSVSGGPKGALYNEQFF. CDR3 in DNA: TGCAGCGTATCGGGGGGGCCGAAAGGCGCGCTCTACAATGAGCAGTTCTTC.

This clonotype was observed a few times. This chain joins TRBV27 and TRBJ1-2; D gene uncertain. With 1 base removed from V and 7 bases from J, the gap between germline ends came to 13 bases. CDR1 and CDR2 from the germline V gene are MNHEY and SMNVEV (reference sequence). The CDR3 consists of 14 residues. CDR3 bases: TGTGCCAGCAGTTTATTCGGCCAGTTAGGTGGCTACACCTTC. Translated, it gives CASSLFGQLGGYTF.

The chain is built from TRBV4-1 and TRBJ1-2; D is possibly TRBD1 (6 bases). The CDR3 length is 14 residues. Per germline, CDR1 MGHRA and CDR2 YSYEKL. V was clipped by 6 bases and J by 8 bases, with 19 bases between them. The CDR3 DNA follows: TGCGCCAGCAGTTCGATCTGGGAGGGGGACGGCTACACCTTC. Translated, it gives CASSSIWEGDGYTF.

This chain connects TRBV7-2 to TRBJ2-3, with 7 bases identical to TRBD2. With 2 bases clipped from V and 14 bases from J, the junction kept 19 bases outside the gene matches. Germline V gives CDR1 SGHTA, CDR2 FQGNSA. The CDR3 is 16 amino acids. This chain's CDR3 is CASSLQAGKGHRYAYF. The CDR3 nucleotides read TGTGCCAGCAGCTTACAAGCGGGAAAGGGGCACAGATACGCGTATTTT.

CDR3 residues: CASSQSRQETQYF. In DNA, the CDR3 is TGTGCCAGCAGCCAATCACGGCAAGAGACCCAGTACTTC. J is TRBJ2-5 and V is TRBV3-1, with D unresolved. CDR3 length equals 13 residues. Germline values: CDR1 LGHDT, CDR2 YNNKEL (reference sequence). Trimming removed 2 bases at V and 2 bases at J, with 6 bases between.

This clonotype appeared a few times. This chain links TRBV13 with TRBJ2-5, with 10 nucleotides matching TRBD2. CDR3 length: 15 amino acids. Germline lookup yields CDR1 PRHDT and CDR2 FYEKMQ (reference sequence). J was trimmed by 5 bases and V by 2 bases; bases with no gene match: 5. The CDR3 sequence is CASSLNLAGEETQYF. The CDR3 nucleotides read TGTGCCAGCAGCTTAAACCTAGCGGGAGAGGAGACCCAGTACTTC.

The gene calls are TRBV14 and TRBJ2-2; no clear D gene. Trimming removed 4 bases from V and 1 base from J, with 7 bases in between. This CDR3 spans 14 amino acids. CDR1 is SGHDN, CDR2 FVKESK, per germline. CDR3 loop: CASSLFKNTGELFF. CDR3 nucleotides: TGTGCCAGCAGCCTCTTTAAGAACACCGGGGAGCTGTTTTTT.

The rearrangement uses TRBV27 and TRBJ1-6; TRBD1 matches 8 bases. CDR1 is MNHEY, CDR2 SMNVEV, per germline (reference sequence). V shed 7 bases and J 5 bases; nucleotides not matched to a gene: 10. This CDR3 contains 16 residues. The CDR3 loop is CASMGAAGGHNSPLHF. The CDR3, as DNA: TGTGCCAGCATGGGGGCGGCAGGGGGCCATAATTCACCCCTCCACTTT.

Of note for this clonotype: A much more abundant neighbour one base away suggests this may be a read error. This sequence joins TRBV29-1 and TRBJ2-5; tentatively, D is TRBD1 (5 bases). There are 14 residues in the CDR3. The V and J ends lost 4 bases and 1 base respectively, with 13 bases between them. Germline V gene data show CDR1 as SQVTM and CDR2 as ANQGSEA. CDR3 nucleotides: TGCAGCGTTGGACACCAAGGGGTCCAAGAGACCCAGTACTTC. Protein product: CSVGHQGVQETQYF.

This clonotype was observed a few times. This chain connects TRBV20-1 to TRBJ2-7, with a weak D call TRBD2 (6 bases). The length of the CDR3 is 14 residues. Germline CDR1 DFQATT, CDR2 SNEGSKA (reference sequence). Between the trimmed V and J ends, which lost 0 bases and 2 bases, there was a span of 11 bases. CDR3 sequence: CSARDGTAPYEQYF. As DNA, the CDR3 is TGCAGTGCTAGAGACGGGACTGCGCCCTACGAGCAGTACTTC.

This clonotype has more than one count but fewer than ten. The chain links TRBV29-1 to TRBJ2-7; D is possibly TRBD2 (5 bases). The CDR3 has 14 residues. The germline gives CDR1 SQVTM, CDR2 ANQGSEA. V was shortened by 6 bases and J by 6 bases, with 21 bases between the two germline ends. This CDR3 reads CSVKPTGTTPEQYF. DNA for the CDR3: TGCAGCGTCAAACCTACGGGAACCACCCCCGAGCAGTACTTC.

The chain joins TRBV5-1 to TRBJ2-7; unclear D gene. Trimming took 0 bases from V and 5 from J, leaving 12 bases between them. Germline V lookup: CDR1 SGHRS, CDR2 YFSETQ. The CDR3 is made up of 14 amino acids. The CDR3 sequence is CASSLVATLDEQYF. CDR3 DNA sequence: TGCGCCAGCAGCTTGGTTGCAACTCTGGACGAGCAGTACTTC.

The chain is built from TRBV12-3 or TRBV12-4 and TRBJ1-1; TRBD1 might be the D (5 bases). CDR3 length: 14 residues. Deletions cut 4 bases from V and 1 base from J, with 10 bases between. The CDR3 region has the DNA TGTGCCAGCAGTTCGGGGCAGACGAACACTGAAGCTTTCTTT. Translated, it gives CASSSGQTNTEAFF.

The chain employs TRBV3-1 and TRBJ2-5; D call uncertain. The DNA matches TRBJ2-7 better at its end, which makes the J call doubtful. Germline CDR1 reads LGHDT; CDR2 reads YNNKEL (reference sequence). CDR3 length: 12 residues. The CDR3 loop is CASSHWDYEQYF. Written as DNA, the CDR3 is TGTGCCAGCAGCCATTGGGACTACGAGCAGTACTTC.

The CDR3 region has the DNA TGTGCCAGCACCGGGGCGAACACCGGGGAGCTGTTTTTT. It is translated as CASTGANTGELFF. J is TRBJ2-2 and V is TRBV6-5; possible D gene TRBD2, 5 bases. Germline values: CDR1 MNHEY, CDR2 SVGAGI. The germline V and J ends were trimmed by 7 bases and 0 bases, with 6 bases remaining between them. This CDR3 has 13 residues.